A single sample gave rise to the 30 T cell receptor beta chains below, sequenced in a study of T cells in Graves' hyperthyroidism and ophthalmopathy. Researchers took RNA transcripts and amplified the TCR beta CDR3 regions from them. A set of HTBI primers served as the primers for a first-round RT-PCR of the TCR CDR3. Each CDR3 protein is one row after TCRdb ran MiXCR on the multiplex PCR reads. Of some 360,000 distinct CDR3 sequences listed, about 14% are singletons. Source material: blood. The receptors derive from a woman in her sixties with Graves' hyperthyroidism.

This clonotype has a count of ten or more. This chain joins TRBV12-3 or TRBV12-4 and TRBJ1-1; possible D gene TRBD1, 6 bases. The CDR3 is 13 residues long. Trimming pared 7 bases from V and 4 bases from J, leaving 13 bases between. CDR3 in DNA: TGTGCCAGCACTGAACAGGGATTCACTGAAGCTTTCTTT. Its translation: CASTEQGFTEAFF.

This clonotype was found a few times. The gene calls are TRBV7-9 and TRBJ2-7, with 11 bases that match TRBD2. The V gene end was trimmed by 4 bases and the J gene end by 0 bases; junction bases not matched to a gene: 2. The CDR3 runs to 15 residues. Looked up from germline, CDR1 is SEHNR and CDR2 is FQNEAQ (reference sequence). The CDR3 nucleotides read TGTGCCAGCAGCTCTACTAGCGGGGGCTCCTACGAGCAGTACTTC. Its translation is CASSSTSGGSYEQYF.

A few counts support this clonotype. The rearrangement uses TRBV28 and TRBJ2-1; possible D gene TRBD1, 6 bases. There are 14 residues in the CDR3. With 1 base removed from V and 3 bases from J, the gap between germline ends came to 7 bases. Per germline, CDR1 MDHEN and CDR2 SYDVKM. For the CDR3, the DNA is TGTGCCAGCAGTTTATCGGGACACTACAATGAGCAGTTCTTC. It yields the protein CASSLSGHYNEQFF.

Many counts were recorded for this clonotype. The rearrangement uses TRBV3-1 and TRBJ2-7; a possible D gene is TRBD1 (5 bases). CDR3 length: 14 residues. Trimming cost V 2 bases and J 3 bases, with 11 bases left between them. The V gene's germline CDR1 is LGHDT and CDR2 YNNKEL (reference sequence). In DNA, the CDR3 is TGTGCCAGCAGCCAATGGGGCAGCAGCTACGAGCAGTACTTC. Translated: CASSQWGSSYEQYF.

This clonotype was picked up a small number of times. The DNA for the CDR3 is TGTGCCAGCAGCTTCGGAGGCGGGAGGTTTACCTCCGAGCAGTACTTC. Encoded protein: CASSFGGGRFTSEQYF. The chain links TRBV7-9 to TRBJ2-7; 8 nucleotides line up with TRBD2. The V and J ends lost 3 bases and 6 bases, in that order; junction bases with no gene match: 13. This CDR3 region has 16 residues. In germline, CDR1 is SEHNR, CDR2 FQNEAQ (reference sequence).

The chain has TRBV28 and TRBJ1-1; 7 bases agree with TRBD1. The junction had 5 bases not matched to a gene; V was cut back by 2 bases and J by 2 bases. In germline, CDR1 is MDHEN, CDR2 SYDVKM. This CDR3 region has 15 residues. The CDR3 DNA sequence: TGTGCCAGCAGTTTAAATACAGGGGTCAACACTGAAGCTTTCTTT. Its translation is CASSLNTGVNTEAFF.

The chain joins TRBV6-5 to TRBJ1-5; possible D gene TRBD1, 5 bases. Germline V gives CDR1 MNHEY, CDR2 SVGAGI. Trimming cost V 8 bases and J 4 bases, with 12 bases left between them. The CDR3 spans 13 residues. CDR3 loop: CASLQGWNQPQHF. The DNA of the CDR3 is TGTGCCAGCCTCCAGGGATGGAATCAGCCCCAGCATTTT.

This clonotype was counted many times. The CDR3 protein is CASSFITSGRRWEQFF. In nucleotides, the CDR3 is TGTGCCAGCAGCTTCATCACTAGCGGGAGGAGATGGGAGCAGTTCTTC. The V gene is TRBV7-2, the J gene TRBJ2-1; 12 positions agree with TRBD2. The CDR3 is made up of 16 amino acids. V lost 3 bases and J lost 10; bases outside the gene matches: 10. Per the germline V gene, CDR1 is SGHTA and CDR2 is FQGNSA.

A few counts support this clonotype. This sequence joins TRBV5-1 and TRBJ1-1; 9 bases line up with TRBD1. There are 18 residues in the CDR3. The junction had 11 bases not matched to a gene; V was cut back by 2 bases and J by 0 bases. CDR1 and CDR2 from the germline V gene are SGHRS and YFSETQ. The DNA for the CDR3 is TGCGCCAGCAGCTTCGCCGTCCTACAGGGGGCCATGAACACTGAAGCTTTCTTT. Translated, it gives CASSFAVLQGAMNTEAFF.

This chain joins TRBV11-3 and TRBJ2-2, with 9 bases aligning to TRBD1. CDR1 SGHNT and CDR2 YENEEA come from the germline V gene. The trim removed 4 bases at V and 6 bases at J, leaving 9 bases unmatched. This CDR3 has 16 residues. CDR3 sequence reads: CASSYRGQGPAGELFF. CDR3 nucleotide sequence: TGTGCCAGCAGCTACCGGGGACAGGGCCCGGCCGGGGAGCTGTTTTTT.

At least ten counts were recorded for this clonotype. The rearrangement joins TRBV19 to TRBJ2-5; maybe TRBD2 (6 bases). V was trimmed by 8 bases and J by 2 bases, leaving 18 bases between them. This CDR3 region has 15 residues. CDR1 and CDR2 (germline): LNHDA, SQIVND (reference sequence). The CDR3 loop reads CASGRKGTAQETQYF. CDR3 DNA sequence: TGTGCCAGTGGGAGGAAAGGGACGGCTCAAGAGACCCAGTACTTC.

This clonotype was detected ten times or more. CDR3 DNA sequence: TGTGCCACCAGTGACACACAGGGGGTCCAAGAGACCCAGTACTTC. Amino acid sequence: CATSDTQGVQETQYF. The genes are TRBV24-1 and TRBJ2-5, with 8 bases lining up with TRBD1. From germline, CDR1 is KGHDR and CDR2 SFDVKD. Unmatched junction bases numbered 4, after V lost 4 bases and J lost 1 base. CDR3 size: 15 residues.

The sample holds a few counts of this clonotype. The rearrangement links TRBV10-3 to TRBJ1-1, with a tentative D call TRBD1 (5 bases). Looked up from germline, CDR1 is ENHRY and CDR2 is SYGVKD. The CDR3 length is 13 residues. V was shortened by 4 bases and J by 1 base, with 7 bases between the two germline ends. The CDR3 here is CAISARGNTEAFF. The DNA of the CDR3 is TGTGCCATCAGTGCAAGGGGGAACACTGAAGCTTTCTTT.

Many counts were recorded for this clonotype. The chain carries TRBV6-2 or TRBV6-3 and TRBJ2-3, with a possible D match to TRBD2 (6 bases). V dropped 2 bases and J dropped 0 bases, with 18 bases sitting between them. CDR1 and CDR2 (germline): MNHEY, SVGEGT. The CDR3 length is 18 residues. The CDR3 loop reads CASSYPFAGLRSTDTQYF. CDR3 DNA sequence: TGTGCCAGCAGTTACCCCTTCGCGGGGTTAAGAAGCACAGATACGCAGTATTTT.

In this sample, this clonotype turned up a few times. V is TRBV7-9 and J is TRBJ2-7; tentatively, D is TRBD1 (7 bases). The germline V gene has CDR1 SEHNR and CDR2 FQNEAQ (reference sequence). CDR3 size: 16 residues. V was shortened by 4 bases and J by 3 bases, with 19 bases between the two germline ends. The CDR3 nucleotides read TGTGCCAGCAGCTCCCAGGGGGGAAAGACCATCTACGAGCAGTACTTC. This sequence encodes CASSSQGGKTIYEQYF.

This clonotype was seen ten or more times. The chain couples TRBV18 to TRBJ2-3; D possibly corresponds to TRBD1 (7 bases). There are 16 residues in the CDR3. Trimming cost V 0 bases and J 2 bases, with 12 bases left between them. CDR1 is KGHSH, CDR2 LQKENI, per germline. The chain's CDR3 is CASSPPAGGITDTQYF. The CDR3 DNA reads TGTGCCAGCTCACCACCGGCAGGGGGGATCACAGATACGCAGTATTTT.

The genes are TRBV19 and TRBJ1-2; 8 bases are shared with TRBD1. Germline CDR1 is LNHDA and CDR2 is SQIVND (reference sequence). V shed 3 bases, J shed 7 bases, and the junction held 13 bases outside the gene matches. CDR3 size: 16 residues. The CDR3 DNA reads TGTGCCAGTAGTATCCAGGGGGCGCAGGTCGGCGTTGGCTACACCTTC. This gives the protein CASSIQGAQVGVGYTF.

This clonotype was observed many times. V gene TRBV7-2 combines with J gene TRBJ2-1, with D maybe TRBD2 (6 bases). This CDR3 spans 17 amino acids. V shed 4 bases and J shed 3 bases, with 19 bases lying between them. Looked up from germline, CDR1 is SGHTA and CDR2 is FQGNSA. This CDR3 reads CASSSRWRGSLYNEQFF. CDR3 DNA sequence: TGTGCCAGCAGCTCAAGGTGGAGGGGCTCCCTCTACAATGAGCAGTTCTTC.

This clonotype was seen ten or more times. The chain recombines TRBV19 with TRBJ2-7, with D perhaps TRBD2 (7 bases). From germline, CDR1 is LNHDA and CDR2 SQIVND (reference sequence). CDR3 length: 15 amino acids. Trimming cost V 5 bases and J 3 bases, with 17 bases left between them. The CDR3 DNA reads TGTGCCAGTAGTGATCCGGGGGGCCTATTCTACGAGCAGTACTTC. Protein: CASSDPGGLFYEQYF. The full variable domain, its missing parts supplied by reference TRBV19 and TRBJ2-7, is DGGITQSPKYLFRKEGQNVTLSCEQNLNHDAMYWYRQDPGQGLRLIYYSQIVNDFQKGDIAEGYSVSREKKESFPLTVTSAQKNPTAFYLCASSDPGGLFYEQYFGPGTRLTVT.

In its sample, this clonotype was seen many times. This chain connects TRBV30 to TRBJ2-3; D is unclear. This CDR3 spans 14 amino acids. CDR1 and CDR2 from the germline V gene are GTSNPN and SVGIG (reference sequence). Trimming took off 1 base at V and 0 bases at J, with 8 bases between the two ends. CDR3 nucleotide sequence: TGTGCCTGGAGTGCGGGCATTAGCACAGATACGCAGTATTTT. Its protein product is CAWSAGISTDTQYF.

This clonotype was found many times. V is TRBV6-1 and J is TRBJ2-7; 7 nucleotides match TRBD2. The V gene's germline CDR1 is MNHNS and CDR2 SASEGT. The CDR3 has 15 amino acids. J was trimmed by 3 bases and V by 5 bases; bases with no gene match: 10. For the CDR3, the DNA is TGTGCCAGCAGTTACGACTCTAGCGGAGTCTACGAGCAGTACTTC. This translates into CASSYDSSGVYEQYF.

This clonotype was picked up a small number of times. The chain recombines TRBV24-1 with TRBJ2-2, with 9 positions matching TRBD1. Looked up from germline, CDR1 is KGHDR and CDR2 is SFDVKD. The CDR3 is 16 amino acids. The V and J ends lost 6 bases and 2 bases, in that order; junction bases with no gene match: 6. CDR3 sequence: CATSSQGAGNTGELFF. In DNA form, the CDR3 reads TGTGCCACCAGTTCACAGGGGGCTGGAAACACCGGGGAGCTGTTTTTT.

This clonotype was picked up many times. V is TRBV27 and J is TRBJ2-7, with D tentatively TRBD1 (6 bases). This CDR3 has 15 amino acids. The germline CDR1 and CDR2 sequences are MNHEY and SMNVEV (reference sequence). The V end was cut by 6 bases, the J end by 4 bases, with 19 bases between. CDR3 loop: CASSMDLPGHYEQYF. As DNA, the CDR3 is TGTGCCAGCAGCATGGATCTTCCGGGACATTACGAGCAGTACTTC.

This clonotype came up many times. The chain joins TRBV12-3 or TRBV12-4 to TRBJ2-7, with no clear D. This CDR3 has 13 residues. V dropped 1 base and J dropped 3 bases, with 7 bases sitting between them. The CDR3 is CASSLGLLYEQYF. In DNA, the CDR3 is TGTGCCAGCAGTTTAGGACTTCTCTACGAGCAGTACTTC.

This clonotype was counted ten times or more. V is TRBV20-1 and J is TRBJ2-5; D is perhaps TRBD2 (5 bases). The V end lost 6 bases, the J end lost 1 base, and 12 bases lay between the germline ends. The CDR3 sequence is 13 residues long. CDR1 is DFQATT, CDR2 SNEGSKA, per germline (reference sequence). The CDR3 here is CSAPPGGQETQYF. In nucleotides, the CDR3 is TGCAGTGCCCCCCCCGGAGGCCAAGAGACCCAGTACTTC.

As for this clonotype: A much more abundant neighbour one base away suggests this may be a read error. This CDR3 is missing its conserved last phenylalanine or tryptophan, likely due to a read error. The chain's CDR3 is CASSQGHTQYL. For the CDR3, the DNA is TGTGCCAGCAGTCAGGGCCATACGCAGTATCTT. The V gene is TRBV2, the J gene TRBJ2-3, with D possibly matching TRBD1 (5 bases). The CDR3 contains 11 residues. Trimming took 5 bases from V and 7 from J, leaving 7 bases between them. Germline assignment: CDR1 SNHLY and CDR2 FYNNEI.

This clonotype was counted many times. This chain links TRBV12-3 or TRBV12-4 with TRBJ2-7, with 7 bases lining up with TRBD1. The V gene end was trimmed by 6 bases and the J gene end by 6 bases; junction bases not matched to a gene: 14. CDR3 length: 15 residues. CDR3 sequence reads: CASSPQEQGSGEQYF. CDR3 DNA sequence: TGTGCCAGCAGCCCCCAGGAACAGGGGAGTGGCGAGCAGTACTTC.

This clonotype was recorded at least ten times. The V call is TRBV2, the J call TRBJ2-5, with no clear D. The CDR3 sequence is 11 residues long. Germline CDR1 SNHLY, CDR2 FYNNEI. Trimming took off 6 bases at V and 3 bases at J, with 5 bases between the two ends. CDR3 DNA: TGTGCCAGCAGAGCCGAAGAGACCCAGTACTTC. Protein: CASRAEETQYF.

This chain joins TRBV19 and TRBJ1-4, with D hard to call. CDR1 LNHDA and CDR2 SQIVND come from the germline V gene (reference sequence). The V end was cut by 9 bases, the J end by 1 base, with 9 bases between. The CDR3 extends over 13 amino acids. The chain's CDR3 is CASQRITNEKLFF. DNA for the CDR3: TGTGCCAGCCAGCGAATAACTAATGAAAAACTGTTTTTT.

The sample holds many counts of this clonotype. The chain uses TRBV12-3 or TRBV12-4 and TRBJ2-2; D gene unclear. V was pared by 6 bases and J by 1 base, with 9 bases between. This CDR3 is built from 14 residues. The CDR3 DNA follows: TGTGCCAGCAGAGCTGACGGGAACACCGGGGAGCTGTTTTTT. Protein sequence: CASRADGNTGELFF.